This T cell receptor (beta chain) came from a study of blood T cell repertoires in COVID-19. The overall study: Samples came from the United States, Italy and Spain, spanning acute and convalescent COVID-19. From T cells, B-cell-depleted T cells, or PBMCs came the material, which was cDNA or gDNA.

CDR3 size: 15 residues. V shed 0 bases and J shed 2 bases, with 8 bases lying between them. CDR1 is MNHEY and CDR2 is SVGEGT in the germline V gene. This clone was detected only a few times. Methods used by the authors: Researchers report that nucleated cell counts were estimated from reference gene primer amplification. Assay: immunoSEQ multiplex PCR; the TCRdb copy retains only in-frame clones and omits some. Clone size and V and J calls were adopted from that table, with D and trimming inferred from the DNA. The sample has over 150,000 clones; roughly 90% are singletons. The receptor's source is a man over 45 with acute or convalescent COVID-19. Sequencing was performed on peripheral blood. The chain is built from TRBV6-2 or TRBV6-3 and TRBJ1-3; D is possibly TRBD1 (5 bases). CDR3 bases: TGTGCCAGCAGTTACTCGGAGGGACCTGGAAACACCATATATTTT. Residues: CASSYSEGPGNTIYF.